The rows below give T cell receptor beta chains drawn from one sample of a study of shared clonotypes between healthy human individuals. Sequencing was performed with immunoSEQ multiplex PCR; in TCRdb, only in-frame clones are kept and a portion is missing. This sample yields 2 million to 2.5 million clones, of which 93% are seen a single time; 0.3% to 0.4% belongs to the top ten. Sample: naive CD4+ T cells from PBMCs. These receptors were obtained from a man aged 18 to 35 in good health. Some clones in this sample may be carry-over from other donors' samples. CDR3s include the opening cysteine and the closing phenylalanine or tryptophan. The order of the fields is J gene, D gene, V gene, clone size, CDR3 protein, CDR3 DNA. A D gene is named only where the DNA matches it firmly. Size tells how often a clone was seen (once, few, many) or the class of an expanded clone, and some rows leave it out.

TRBJ2-3	NA	TRBV6-5	NA	CASSTDREDTQYF	TGTGCCAGCAGTACGGACAGAGAAGATACGCAGTATTTT
TRBJ1-1	NA	TRBV9	NA	CASSVNDRTFTEAFF	TGTGCCAGCAGCGTTAACGACAGGACCTTCACTGAAGCTTTCTTT
TRBJ2-5	TRBD2	TRBV6-4	once	CASSEASGAGETQYF	TGTGCCAGCAGTGAGGCTAGCGGGGCCGGGGAGACCCAGTACTTC
TRBJ2-7	NA	TRBV20-1	NA	CSARSGTEQYF	TGCAGTGCTAGATCTGGGACCGAGCAGTACTTC
TRBJ1-4	TRBD1	TRBV5-1	NA	CASSLGDREKLFF	TGCGCCAGCAGCTTGGGGGACAGAGAAAAACTGTTTTTT
TRBJ1-5	NA	TRBV28	once	CASSNPVAGRNQPQHF	TGTGCCAGCAGTAATCCCGTGGCAGGGAGAAATCAGCCCCAGCATTTT
TRBJ2-2	NA	TRBV6-5	NA	CASSYSSDSPTGELFF	TGTGCCAGCAGTTACTCAAGTGACAGTCCCACCGGGGAGCTGTTTTTT
TRBJ2-1	TRBD2	TRBV6-4	NA	CASSDGPAGYREQFF	TGTGCCAGCAGTGACGGCCCAGCGGGGTACAGGGAGCAGTTCTTC
TRBJ2-2	NA	TRBV11-1	NA	CASSISPSGNTGELFF	TGTGCCAGCAGCATATCCCCGTCTGGAAACACCGGGGAGCTGTTTTTT
TRBJ2-1	NA	TRBV27	NA	CASSSFREGYNEQFF	TGTGCCAGCAGTTCCTTCAGGGAAGGCTACAATGAGCAGTTCTTC
TRBJ2-2	TRBD1	TRBV4-2	NA	CASSQAHDTGAGELFF	TGTGCCAGCAGCCAAGCACATGACACAGGGGCCGGGGAGCTGTTTTTT
TRBJ2-3	NA	TRBV7-7	NA	CASSLDSRNTQYF	TGTGCCAGCAGCTTAGACAGCAGAAATACGCAGTATTTT
TRBJ2-1	TRBD2	TRBV28	once	CASSSGGSSYNEQFF	TGTGCCAGCAGTAGCGGGGGGAGCTCCTACAATGAGCAGTTCTTC
TRBJ1-1	TRBD1	TRBV5-4	NA	CASSYRQGRKTEAFF	TGTGCCAGCAGCTACCGACAGGGGAGAAAAACTGAAGCTTTCTTT
TRBJ1-1	NA	TRBV20-1	few	CSALSSEAFF	TGCAGTGCCCTGTCCTCTGAAGCTTTCTTT
TRBJ2-3	NA	TRBV11-2	once	CASSLLKRTDTQYF	TGTGCCAGCAGCCTTCTCAAACGCACAGATACGCAGTATTTT
TRBJ2-1	TRBD2	TRBV5-1	NA	CASTALAGGGLYNEQFF	TGCGCCAGCACGGCGCTAGCGGGAGGGGGTCTGTACAATGAGCAGTTCTTC
TRBJ2-2	NA	TRBV10-3	NA	CAVANQLVPGELFF	TGTGCCGTCGCAAACCAACTAGTTCCCGGGGAGCTGTTTTTT
TRBJ2-7	NA	TRBV29-1	NA	CSVKGPSSYEQYF	TGCAGCGTCAAGGGACCTTCGTCCTACGAGCAGTACTTC
TRBJ2-3	TRBD1	TRBV4-2	NA	CASSQVQGRSTDTQYF	TGTGCCAGCAGCCAAGTACAGGGGAGAAGCACAGATACGCAGTATTTT
TRBJ1-1	NA	TRBV11-2	few	CASLGGTEAFF	TGTGCCAGCTTGGGAGGCACTGAAGCTTTCTTT
TRBJ1-5	NA	TRBV6-1	NA	CASSGVGNQPQHF	TGTGCCAGCAGCGGCGTCGGCAATCAGCCCCAGCATTTT
TRBJ1-1	TRBD1	TRBV28	NA	CASREGQGKSTEAFF	TGTGCCAGCAGAGAAGGACAGGGGAAGAGCACTGAAGCTTTCTTT
TRBJ2-3	NA	TRBV2	NA	CASNQRITDTQYF	TGTGCCAGCAATCAGCGGATCACAGATACGCAGTATTTT
TRBJ2-6	NA	TRBV5-5	NA	CASSPGGGRISGANVLTF	TGTGCCAGCAGCCCTGGAGGGGGCAGGATCTCTGGGGCCAACGTCCTGACTTTC
TRBJ1-1	NA	TRBV29-1	NA	CSVEQGIRMNTEAFF	TGCAGCGTTGAACAGGGGATACGAATGAACACTGAAGCTTTCTTT
TRBJ1-2	NA	TRBV5-4	NA	CASSRTGTYGYTF	TGTGCCAGCAGCCGCACAGGGACCTATGGCTACACCTTC
TRBJ1-3	NA	TRBV6-5	NA	CASSFRQASSGNTIYF	TGTGCCAGCAGTTTTCGACAGGCGAGCTCTGGAAACACCATATATTTT
TRBJ2-1	TRBD2	TRBV6-4	NA	CASSVSGAYLGEQFF	TGTGCCAGCAGTGTTAGCGGGGCTTATCTCGGTGAGCAGTTCTTC
TRBJ2-5	NA	TRBV29-1	NA	CSVARRGAEETQYF	TGCAGCGTTGCCCGTCGGGGGGCAGAAGAGACCCAGTACTTC
TRBJ1-3	NA	TRBV9	NA	CASSPRVGGNTIYF	TGTGCCAGCAGCCCCCGTGTGGGGGGAAACACCATATATTTT
TRBJ2-4	TRBD2	TRBV11-2	NA	CASSRGLVPAFSKNIQYF	TGTGCCAGCAGCCGCGGACTAGTTCCGGCGTTTTCCAAAAACATTCAGTACTTC
TRBJ2-7	TRBD2	TRBV28	NA	CASSGGLAVYEQYF	TGTGCCAGCAGCGGAGGACTAGCGGTCTACGAGCAGTACTTC
TRBJ2-1	TRBD2	TRBV2	NA	CASKGSGSSYNEQFF	TGTGCCAGCAAAGGAAGCGGGAGTTCGTACAATGAGCAGTTCTTC
TRBJ2-2	NA	TRBV27	NA	CASCLRDSGELFF	TGTGCCAGCTGCTTAAGGGATTCCGGGGAGCTGTTTTTT
TRBJ1-2	TRBD1	TRBV2	few	CASIEGAEGYTF	TGTGCCAGCATAGAGGGGGCCGAAGGCTACACCTTC
TRBJ1-2	NA	TRBV19	NA	CASSIDFSTGYTF	TGTGCCAGTAGTATAGATTTCTCAACTGGCTACACCTTC
TRBJ1-5	TRBD1	TRBV28	NA	CASKQGGSNQPQHF	TGTGCCAGCAAGCAAGGGGGCAGCAATCAGCCCCAGCATTTT
TRBJ2-3	NA	TRBV7-9	NA	CASSSAYTQYF	TGTGCCAGCAGCTCCGCTTATACGCAGTATTTT
TRBJ1-5	NA	TRBV6-4	NA	CASSEGRSYSNQPQHF	TGTGCCAGCAGTGAGGGGCGGAGCTATAGCAATCAGCCCCAGCATTTT
TRBJ2-1	TRBD2	TRBV5-1	NA	CASSLDRTSGFSSYNEQFF	TGCGCCAGCAGCTTGGATAGGACTAGCGGTTTCAGTTCCTACAATGAGCAGTTCTTC
TRBJ1-3	NA	TRBV14	NA	CASSLLTVSGNTIYF	TGTGCCAGCAGCCTTCTGACAGTCTCTGGAAACACCATATATTTT
TRBJ2-1	TRBD2	TRBV5-4	NA	CASSLDLAGTNEQFF	TGTGCCAGCAGCTTAGACCTAGCGGGAACCAATGAGCAGTTCTTC
TRBJ2-7	NA	TRBV2	NA	CASSEGTAYEQYF	TGTGCCAGCAGTGAAGGGACAGCCTACGAGCAGTACTTC
TRBJ2-3	NA	TRBV6-5	NA	CASSPAPSAYTQYF	TGTGCCAGCAGTCCGGCCCCATCGGCATATACGCAGTATTTT
TRBJ2-5	NA	TRBV5-1	NA	CASSVQGQQETQYF	TGCGCCAGCAGCGTCCAGGGACAACAAGAGACCCAGTACTTC
TRBJ2-7	TRBD2	TRBV5-1	NA	CASSLGGGSSYEQYF	TGCGCCAGCAGCTTGGGCGGGGGAAGTTCCTACGAGCAGTACTTC
TRBJ2-2	NA	TRBV19	NA	CASRDWDTFTGELFF	TGTGCCAGTAGGGACTGGGACACCTTCACCGGGGAGCTGTTTTTT
TRBJ2-2	TRBD2	TRBV10-3	NA	CAISEMASGFPPGELFF	TGTGCCATCAGTGAAATGGCTAGCGGGTTTCCACCAGGGGAGCTGTTTTTT